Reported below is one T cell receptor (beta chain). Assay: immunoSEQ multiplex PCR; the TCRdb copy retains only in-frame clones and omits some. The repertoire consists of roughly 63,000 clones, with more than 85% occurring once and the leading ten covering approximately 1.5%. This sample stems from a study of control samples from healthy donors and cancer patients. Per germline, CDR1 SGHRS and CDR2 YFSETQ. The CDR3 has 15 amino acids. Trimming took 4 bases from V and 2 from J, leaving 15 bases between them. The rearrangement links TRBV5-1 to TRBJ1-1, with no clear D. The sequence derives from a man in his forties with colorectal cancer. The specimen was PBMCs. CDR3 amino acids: CASSLGRQVNTEAFF. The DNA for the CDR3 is TGCGCCAGCAGCCTTGGGCGGCAGGTAAACACTGAAGCTTTCTTT. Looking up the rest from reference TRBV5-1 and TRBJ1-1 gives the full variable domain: KAGVTQTPRYLIKTRGQQVTLSCSPISGHRSVSWYQQTPGQGLQFLFEYFSETQRNKGNFPGRFSGRQFSNSRSEMNVSTLELGDSALYLCASSLGRQVNTEAFFGQGTRLTVV.